A selection of T cell receptor beta chains follows, all from one sample in a study of blood T cell repertoires in COVID-19. Libraries were prepared by immunoSEQ multiplex PCR; TCRdb keeps only in-frame clonotypes and omits some of them. The table shows 25,000 to 30,000 clones, with approximately 80% occurring only once. The material sequenced was peripheral blood. The receptors stem from a woman aged 70-85 years with acute or convalescent COVID-19. Each CDR3 is given with its conserved first and last residue. The D gene is left open where the match is weak. Only some rows state a clone size, as once, few, many or a class for expanded clones.

V gene	clone size	J gene	D gene	CDR3 protein	CDR3 DNA
TRBV6-2/TRBV6-3	.	TRBJ2-5	TRBD2	CASSYRTSGQTQYF	TGTGCCAGCAGTTATCGGACTAGCGGGCAGACCCAGTACTTC
TRBV11-3	.	TRBJ1-6	TRBD1	CASEAGGSYNSPLHF	TGTGCCAGCGAAGCAGGGGGCTCCTATAATTCACCCCTCCACTTT
TRBV19	.	TRBJ1-2	TRBD1	CASIDSTGAPGSGYTF	TGTGCCAGTATTGATTCGACAGGGGCCCCCGGGAGTGGCTACACCTTC
TRBV25-1	few	TRBJ1-1	TRBD1	CASSEKVGTGGTEAFF	TGTGCCAGCAGTGAGAAGGTAGGGACAGGGGGCACTGAAGCTTTCTTT
TRBV7-9	.	TRBJ1-1	.	CASRPRQDEAFF	TGTGCCAGCAGACCTCGACAGGATGAAGCTTTCTTT
TRBV18	.	TRBJ1-2	.	CASSSTRGSEGYTF	TGTGCCAGCTCATCCACCCGGGGGAGCGAGGGCTACACCTTC
TRBV6-2/TRBV6-3	.	TRBJ2-1	.	CASSRGSYNEQFF	TGTGCCAGCAGTAGGGGGTCCTACAATGAGCAGTTCTTC
TRBV11-2	once	TRBJ2-4	.	CASSPAHRERAKNIQYF	TGTGCCAGCAGCCCAGCCCACAGAGAAAGAGCCAAAAACATTCAGTACTTC
TRBV2	few	TRBJ1-6	.	CASAGSSYNSPLHF	TGTGCCAGTGCGGGGAGCTCCTATAATTCACCCCTCCACTTT
TRBV10-1	.	TRBJ1-1	.	CASSEAFNQRARGDTEAFF	TGCGCCAGCAGTGAGGCGTTCAATCAGCGGGCCCGCGGTGACACTGAAGCTTTCTTT